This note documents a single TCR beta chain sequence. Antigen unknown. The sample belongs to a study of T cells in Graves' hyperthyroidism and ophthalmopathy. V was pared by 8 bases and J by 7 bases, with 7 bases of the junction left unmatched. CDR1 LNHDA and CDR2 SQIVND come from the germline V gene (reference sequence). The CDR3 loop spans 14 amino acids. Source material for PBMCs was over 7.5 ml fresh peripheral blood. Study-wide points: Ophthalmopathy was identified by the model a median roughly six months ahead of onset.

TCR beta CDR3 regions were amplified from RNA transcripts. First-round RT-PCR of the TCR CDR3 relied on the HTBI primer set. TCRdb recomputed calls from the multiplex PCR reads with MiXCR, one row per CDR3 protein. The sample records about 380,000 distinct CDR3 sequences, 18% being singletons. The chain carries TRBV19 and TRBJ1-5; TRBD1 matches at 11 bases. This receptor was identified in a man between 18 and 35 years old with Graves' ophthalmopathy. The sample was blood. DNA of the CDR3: TGTGCCAGTGCCGGGACAGGGGGTCGGCAGCCCCAGCATTTT. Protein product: CASAGTGGRQPQHF.